This T cell receptor beta chain comes out of a study of early T cells in non-severe SARS-CoV-2 infection. Researchers tagged individual cDNA molecules with unique molecular identifiers. Each CDR3 protein gets one entry after TCRdb re-called the 5' RACE reads with MiXCR. The repertoire holds just over 65,000 distinct CDR3 sequences, with around 14% as singletons. Notes on the study in general: Database matching using VDJdb favored anti-spike CD8 responses, with private and CD4 specificities left missing.

CDR3 length: 14 amino acids. CDR1 and CDR2 from the germline V gene are LGHNA and YSLEER. The V gene lost 0 bases and the J gene lost 0 bases, with 6 bases spanning the gap. A few counts support this clonotype. What it binds is not known. The sample taken for sequencing was whole blood. The sequence derives from an adult who was a healthcare worker with PCR-confirmed SARS-CoV-2 infection or an uninfected control (not recorded which). The V and J genes are TRBV4-3 and TRBJ2-7; D remains ambiguous. The CDR3 is CASSQERFSYEQYF. The CDR3 nucleotides are TGCGCCAGCAGCCAAGAGCGGTTCTCCTACGAGCAGTACTTC.